These T cell receptor beta chains were read from a single sample in a study of beta chain features in type 1 diabetes. The table came from immunoSEQ multiplex PCR; TCRdb's copy has only in-frame clones and leaves some out. The top ten hold under 4.5% of the sample, which has 200,000 to 300,000 clones, around a quarter seen once. The sequenced sample consisted of central memory CD4+ T cells from blood. These receptors came from a man younger than 45 in good health. CDR3s leave out the opening cysteine and the closing phenylalanine or tryptophan.

j_call v_call cdr3_aa
TRBJ2-1 TRBV28 ASSPIGTSGVDEQF
TRBJ1-3 TRBV7-9 ASSPPGRGNTIY
TRBJ2-2 TRBV19 ASSSSLRDRNLGYTWELF
TRBJ2-2 TRBV5-6 ASSTPLHTGELF
TRBJ2-7 TRBV28 ASSPSMYEQY
TRBJ1-2 TRBV13 ASSFQGVAYGYT
TRBJ1-2 TRBV10-2 ASSEMAGHYT
TRBJ2-1 TRBV28 ASSLSPPGLRSDEQF
TRBJ2-1 TRBV5-1 ASSLGKGGALNEQF
TRBJ2-4 TRBV5-1 ASSLSGSAKNIQY